The rows below give T cell receptor beta chains drawn from one sample of a study of T-cell reconstitution after alpha-beta-depleted transplantation in children. MiXCR, applied by TCRdb to the PCR reads, yields one record per CDR3 protein. The sample consists of 150,000 to 200,000 distinct CDR3 sequences, 11% of them appearing once. This specimen consisted of PBMCs, obtained before TCRalphabeta/CD19-depleted stem cell transplant. Receptor source: a boy aged 2 to 9 with acute myeloid leukemia, due to receive a stem cell transplant. Both conserved end residues are part of each CDR3. A D gene is named only where the DNA matches it firmly. Clone size is shown for a subset of rows, as once, few, many or a class of expanded clone.

D: NA
J: TRBJ2-2
size: NA
V: TRBV2
CDR3: CASSDSRVTGELFF
DNA: TGTGCCAGCAGTGACAGTCGTGTCACCGGGGAGCTGTTTTTT

D: TRBD1
J: TRBJ2-7
size: NA
V: TRBV6-5
CDR3: CASSFRQGLYEQYF
DNA: TGTGCCAGCAGTTTCCGACAGGGGTTATACGAGCAGTACTTC

D: NA
J: TRBJ2-1
size: many
V: TRBV6-1
CDR3: CASSMGSIEQFF
DNA: TGTGCCAGCAGTATGGGTTCAATCGAGCAGTTCTTC

D: NA
J: TRBJ2-5
size: many
V: TRBV7-6
CDR3: CASSLKGITETQYF
DNA: TGTGCCAGCAGCTTGAAGGGGATTACTGAGACCCAGTACTTC

D: NA
J: TRBJ2-7
size: NA
V: TRBV30
CDR3: CACVGGYEQYF
DNA: TGTGCCTGTGTCGGGGGTTACGAGCAGTACTTC

D: TRBD1
J: TRBJ1-1
size: many
V: TRBV6-1
CDR3: CASSETHGEGGSRAIF
DNA: TGTGCCAGCAGTGAAACCCATGGTGAAGGGGGCTCTAGGGCTATCTTT

D: NA
J: TRBJ1-4
size: many
V: TRBV7-8
CDR3: CASSPLATNEKLFF
DNA: TGTGCCAGCAGCCCCCTTGCAACTAATGAAAAACTGTTTTTT

D: NA
J: TRBJ2-6
size: few
V: TRBV2
CDR3: CASSEGGLRGANVLTF
DNA: TGTGCCAGCAGTGAAGGGGGACTGAGAGGGGCCAACGTCCTGACTTTC

D: TRBD1
J: TRBJ1-2
size: many
V: TRBV12-3/TRBV12-4
CDR3: CASSLRTGVHGYTF
DNA: TGTGCCAGCAGTTTGAGGACAGGGGTCCATGGCTACACCTTC

D: TRBD1
J: TRBJ2-1
size: many
V: TRBV9
CDR3: CASSVATGTGGYNEQFF
DNA: TGTGCCAGCAGCGTAGCAACCGGGACAGGGGGCTACAATGAGCAGTTCTTC

D: NA
J: TRBJ1-1
size: many
V: TRBV7-9
CDR3: CASSLEVRRNAEAFF
DNA: TGTGCCAGCAGCTTAGAAGTAAGACGTAACGCTGAAGCTTTCTTT

D: NA
J: TRBJ2-3
size: NA
V: TRBV29-1
CDR3: CSVERRLDTDTQYF
DNA: TGCAGCGTTGAACGTCGGCTAGATACGGATACGCAGTATTTT

D: TRBD1
J: TRBJ1-4
size: many
V: TRBV5-1
CDR3: CASSFELRTGPEKLFF
DNA: TGCGCCAGCAGCTTTGAACTGAGGACAGGGCCTGAAAAACTGTTTTTT

D: TRBD1
J: TRBJ1-1
size: medium-sized
V: TRBV5-1
CDR3: CASSSLQGAGAEAFF
DNA: TGCGCCAGCAGCTCTCTTCAGGGGGCAGGGGCTGAAGCTTTCTTT

D: NA
J: TRBJ2-1
size: many
V: TRBV5-5
CDR3: CASSLERVYEQFF
DNA: TGTGCCAGCAGCCTAGAGCGAGTTTATGAGCAGTTCTTC

D: NA
J: TRBJ2-3
size: many
V: TRBV20-1
CDR3: CSATRDPSTDTQYF
DNA: TGCAGTGCTACCCGGGATCCTAGCACAGATACGCAGTATTTT

D: TRBD2
J: TRBJ2-3
size: many
V: TRBV20-1
CDR3: CSASAGGTSTDTQYF
DNA: TGCAGTGCTAGTGCGGGAGGGACCAGCACAGATACGCAGTATTTT

D: NA
J: TRBJ1-1
size: many
V: TRBV20-1
CDR3: CSAGRANMNTEAFF
DNA: TGCAGTGCTGGGAGGGCAAACATGAACACTGAAGCTTTCTTT

D: NA
J: TRBJ2-2
size: many
V: TRBV5-1
CDR3: CASSGDFDPGELFF
DNA: TGCGCCAGCAGCGGGGACTTCGACCCCGGGGAGCTGTTTTTT

D: TRBD2
J: TRBJ2-1
size: many
V: TRBV27
CDR3: CASSFRTSGGPPYNEQFF
DNA: TGTGCCAGCAGTTTTCGGACTAGCGGGGGACCTCCCTACAATGAGCAGTTCTTC

D: NA
J: TRBJ1-2
size: many
V: TRBV9
CDR3: CASSVGGQYGYTF
DNA: TGTGCCAGCAGCGTCGGGGGACAATATGGCTACACCTTC

D: NA
J: TRBJ1-1
size: many
V: TRBV29-1
CDR3: CSVDGGGAEAFF
DNA: TGCAGCGTTGACGGGGGAGGGGCTGAAGCTTTCTTT

D: NA
J: TRBJ2-2
size: many
V: TRBV7-2
CDR3: CASSFSGSTGELFF
DNA: TGTGCCAGCAGCTTCTCAGGGTCTACCGGGGAGCTGTTTTTT

D: TRBD1
J: TRBJ1-2
size: few
V: TRBV7-8
CDR3: CASSSNPGQGDGYTF
DNA: TGTGCCAGCAGTTCCAACCCGGGACAGGGGGATGGCTACACCTTC

D: TRBD1
J: TRBJ2-2
size: NA
V: TRBV19
CDR3: CASRPNFPPGQGIFAGELFF
DNA: TGTGCCAGTCGCCCTAATTTCCCCCCCGGACAGGGGATATTCGCCGGGGAGCTGTTTTTT

D: TRBD1
J: TRBJ1-1
size: many
V: TRBV5-6
CDR3: CASSLVRGLNTEAFF
DNA: TGTGCCAGCAGCTTGGTCAGGGGGCTGAACACTGAAGCTTTCTTT

D: NA
J: TRBJ1-1
size: many
V: TRBV20-1
CDR3: CSATGWNTEAFF
DNA: TGCAGTGCAACAGGCTGGAACACTGAAGCTTTCTTT

D: TRBD2
J: TRBJ2-7
size: many
V: TRBV20-1
CDR3: CSANGLRESYEQYF
DNA: TGCAGTGCTAACGGGTTGCGGGAGTCGTACGAGCAGTACTTC

D: TRBD1
J: TRBJ1-1
size: many
V: TRBV5-1
CDR3: CASSSDRGNTEAFF
DNA: TGCGCCAGCAGCAGCGACAGGGGTAACACTGAAGCTTTCTTT

D: NA
J: TRBJ1-1
size: few
V: TRBV7-3
CDR3: CASSSLMNTEAFF
DNA: TGTGCCAGCAGCTCCTTAATGAACACTGAAGCTTTCTTT

D: NA
J: TRBJ1-4
size: many
V: TRBV7-2
CDR3: CASRPDSATNEKLFF
DNA: TGTGCCAGCAGACCGGACAGTGCAACTAATGAAAAACTGTTTTTT

D: NA
J: TRBJ2-1
size: few
V: TRBV19
CDR3: CASSISTGRTFHNEQFF
DNA: TGTGCCAGTAGTATTTCGACAGGTCGGACCTTCCACAATGAGCAGTTCTTC

D: NA
J: TRBJ2-2
size: few
V: TRBV12-3/TRBV12-4
CDR3: CASTMGHENTGELFF
DNA: TGTGCCAGCACCATGGGTCACGAGAACACCGGGGAGCTGTTTTTT

D: TRBD1
J: TRBJ2-2
size: many
V: TRBV15
CDR3: CATSTGTGDTGELFF
DNA: TGTGCCACTTCGACCGGGACAGGGGACACCGGGGAGCTGTTTTTT

D: NA
J: TRBJ2-7
size: many
V: TRBV25-1
CDR3: CASSRQGFSYEQYF
DNA: TGTGCCAGCTCCCGCCAGGGGTTCTCCTACGAGCAGTACTTC

D: TRBD2
J: TRBJ2-5
size: NA
V: TRBV20-1
CDR3: CSARVALAEYQETQYF
DNA: TGCAGTGCTAGAGTCGCCCTAGCGGAGTACCAAGAGACCCAGTACTTC

D: NA
J: TRBJ2-3
size: many
V: TRBV9
CDR3: CASSVVWGTDTQYF
DNA: TGTGCCAGCAGCGTAGTATGGGGAACAGATACGCAGTATTTT

D: NA
J: TRBJ1-1
size: many
V: TRBV28
CDR3: CASSHRVVTEAFF
DNA: TGTGCCAGCAGTCACAGGGTCGTCACTGAAGCTTTCTTT

D: NA
J: TRBJ2-1
size: many
V: TRBV3-1
CDR3: CASSQINSADPFF
DNA: TGTGCCAGCAGCCAGATAAATTCAGCGGACCCGTTCTTC

D: TRBD1
J: TRBJ1-5
size: many
V: TRBV12-3/TRBV12-4
CDR3: CASRYRQGDQPQHF
DNA: TGTGCCAGCAGGTACCGACAGGGTGACCAGCCCCAGCATTTT

D: NA
J: TRBJ2-3
size: many
V: TRBV5-1
CDR3: CASSPGRDTQYF
DNA: TGCGCCAGCAGCCCCGGACGGGATACGCAGTATTTT

D: TRBD1
J: TRBJ2-1
size: many
V: TRBV5-1
CDR3: CASSTSGGVFEQFF
DNA: TGCGCCAGCAGCACCTCAGGGGGCGTTTTTGAGCAGTTCTTC

D: TRBD1
J: TRBJ1-1
size: many
V: TRBV7-8
CDR3: CASSLRPRDSLRSEAFF
DNA: TGTGCCAGCAGCTTACGCCCCCGGGACAGCCTAAGGAGTGAAGCTTTCTTT

D: NA
J: TRBJ2-3
size: many
V: TRBV28
CDR3: CASSSPSSLTDTQYF
DNA: TGTGCCAGCAGTTCCCCTTCTAGCCTCACAGATACGCAGTATTTT

D: NA
J: TRBJ2-5
size: many
V: TRBV29-1
CDR3: CSVEDWELETQYF
DNA: TGCAGCGTTGAAGATTGGGAGCTCGAGACCCAGTACTTC

D: NA
J: TRBJ2-3
size: many
V: TRBV20-1
CDR3: CSARGASTDTQYF
DNA: TGCAGTGCTAGAGGAGCTAGCACAGATACGCAGTATTTT

D: TRBD1
J: TRBJ1-2
size: many
V: TRBV6-5
CDR3: CASSSPDRVANYGYTF
DNA: TGTGCCAGCAGTTCTCCCGACAGGGTAGCTAACTATGGCTACACCTTC

D: TRBD1
J: TRBJ1-3
size: many
V: TRBV28
CDR3: CASSLTTGPSSGNTIYF
DNA: TGTGCCAGCAGTCTAACGACAGGGCCTAGCTCTGGAAACACCATATATTTT

D: TRBD1
J: TRBJ2-5
size: many
V: TRBV20-1
CDR3: CSASRTGELETQYF
DNA: TGCAGTGCTTCCCGGACAGGGGAACTCGAGACCCAGTACTTC

D: NA
J: TRBJ1-5
size: many
V: TRBV20-1
CDR3: CSASHGHNQPQHF
DNA: TGCAGTGCTAGTCATGGCCACAATCAGCCCCAGCATTTT

D: NA
J: TRBJ2-3
size: many
V: TRBV6-1
CDR3: CAAWGGGTDTQYF
DNA: TGTGCAGCGTGGGGCGGCGGCACAGATACGCAGTATTTT

D: NA
J: TRBJ2-7
size: many
V: TRBV5-1
CDR3: CASSLVARGLYEQYF
DNA: TGCGCCAGCAGCTTGGTTGCCAGGGGCCTGTACGAGCAGTACTTC

D: TRBD2
J: TRBJ2-1
size: many
V: TRBV12-3/TRBV12-4
CDR3: CASRGLEGRNEQFF
DNA: TGTGCCAGCAGGGGACTAGAAGGTCGTAATGAGCAGTTCTTC